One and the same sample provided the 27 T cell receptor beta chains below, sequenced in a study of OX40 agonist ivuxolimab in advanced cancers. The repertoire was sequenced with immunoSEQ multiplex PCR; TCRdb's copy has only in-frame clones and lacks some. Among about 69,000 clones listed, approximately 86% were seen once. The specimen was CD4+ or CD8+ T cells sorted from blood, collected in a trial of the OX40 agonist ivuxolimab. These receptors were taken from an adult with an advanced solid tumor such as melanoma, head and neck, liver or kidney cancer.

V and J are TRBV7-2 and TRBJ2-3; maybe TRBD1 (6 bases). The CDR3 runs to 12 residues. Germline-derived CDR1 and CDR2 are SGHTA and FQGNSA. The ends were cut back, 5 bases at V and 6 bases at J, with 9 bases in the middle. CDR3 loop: CASSMTGDTQYF. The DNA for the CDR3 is TGTGCCAGCAGCATGACAGGCGATACGCAGTATTTT.

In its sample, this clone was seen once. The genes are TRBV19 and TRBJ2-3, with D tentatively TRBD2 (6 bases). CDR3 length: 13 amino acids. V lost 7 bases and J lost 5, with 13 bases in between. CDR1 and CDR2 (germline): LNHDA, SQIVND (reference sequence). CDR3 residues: CASNQGRGDTQYF. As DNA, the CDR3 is TGTGCCAGTAACCAAGGGCGGGGAGATACGCAGTATTTT.

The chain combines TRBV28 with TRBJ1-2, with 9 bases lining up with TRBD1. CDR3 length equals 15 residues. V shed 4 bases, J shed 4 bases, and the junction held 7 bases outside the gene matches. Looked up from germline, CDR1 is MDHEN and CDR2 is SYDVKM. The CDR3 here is CASSSGQGLLYGYTF. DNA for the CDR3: TGTGCCAGCAGTTCGGGACAGGGACTCCTCTATGGCTACACCTTC.

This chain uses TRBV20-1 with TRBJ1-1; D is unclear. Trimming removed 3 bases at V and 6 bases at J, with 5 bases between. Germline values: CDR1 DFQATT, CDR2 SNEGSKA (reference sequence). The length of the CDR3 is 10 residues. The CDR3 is CSARLAEAFF. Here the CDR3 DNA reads TGCAGTGCTAGGTTGGCTGAAGCTTTCTTT.

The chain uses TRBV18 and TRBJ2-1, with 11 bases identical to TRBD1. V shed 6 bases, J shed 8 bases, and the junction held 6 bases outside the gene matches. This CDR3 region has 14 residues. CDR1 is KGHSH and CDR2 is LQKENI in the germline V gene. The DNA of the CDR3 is TGTGCCAGCTCGGTAGGACAGGGGGCGTATGAGCAGTTCTTC. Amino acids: CASSVGQGAYEQFF.

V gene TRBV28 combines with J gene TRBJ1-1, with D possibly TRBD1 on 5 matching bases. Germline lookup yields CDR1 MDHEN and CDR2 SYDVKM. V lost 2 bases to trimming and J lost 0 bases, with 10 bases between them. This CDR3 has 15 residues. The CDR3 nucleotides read TGTGCCAGCAGTTTACCGACAGACATGAACACTGAAGCTTTCTTT. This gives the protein CASSLPTDMNTEAFF.

CDR3 sequence (DNA): TGTGCCAGTAGTCACATGACAGGTTCTCCCTACGAGCAGTACTTC. Its translation: CASSHMTGSPYEQYF. The rearrangement uses TRBV19 and TRBJ2-7; TRBD1 might be the D (6 bases). V was clipped by 5 bases and J by 2 bases, with 16 bases between them. Germline CDR1 reads LNHDA; CDR2 reads SQIVND (reference sequence). This CDR3 has 15 amino acids. Using reference TRBV19 and TRBJ2-7 for the parts outside the CDR3, the full variable domain is DGGITQSPKYLFRKEGQNVTLSCEQNLNHDAMYWYRQDPGQGLRLIYYSQIVNDFQKGDIAEGYSVSREKKESFPLTVTSAQKNPTAFYLCASSHMTGSPYEQYFGPGTRLTVT.

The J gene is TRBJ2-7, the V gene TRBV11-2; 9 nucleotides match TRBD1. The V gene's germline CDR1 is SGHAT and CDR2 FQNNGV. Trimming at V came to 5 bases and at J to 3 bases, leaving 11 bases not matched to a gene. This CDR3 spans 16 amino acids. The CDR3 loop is CASSRLRTGEYYEQYF. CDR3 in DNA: TGTGCCAGCAGCCGCCTTAGGACAGGGGAGTACTACGAGCAGTACTTC.

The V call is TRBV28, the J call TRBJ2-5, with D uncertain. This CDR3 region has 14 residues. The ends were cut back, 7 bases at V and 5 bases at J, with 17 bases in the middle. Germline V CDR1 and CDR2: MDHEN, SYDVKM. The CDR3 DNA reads TGTGCCAGCAACACCCTCTCCCTCGGGGAGACCCAGTACTTC. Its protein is CASNTLSLGETQYF.

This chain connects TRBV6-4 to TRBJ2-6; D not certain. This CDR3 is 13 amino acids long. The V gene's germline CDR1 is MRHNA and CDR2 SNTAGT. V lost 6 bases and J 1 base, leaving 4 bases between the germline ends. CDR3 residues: CASRGSGANVLTF. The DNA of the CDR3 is TGTGCCAGCAGGGGATCTGGGGCCAACGTCCTGACTTTC.

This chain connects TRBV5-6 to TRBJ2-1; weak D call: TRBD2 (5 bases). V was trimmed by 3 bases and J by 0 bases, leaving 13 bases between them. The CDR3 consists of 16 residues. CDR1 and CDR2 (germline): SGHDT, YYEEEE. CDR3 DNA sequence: TGTGCCAGCAGCTGGTTGACTGGGAGCTCCTACAATGAGCAGTTCTTC. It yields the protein CASSWLTGSSYNEQFF.

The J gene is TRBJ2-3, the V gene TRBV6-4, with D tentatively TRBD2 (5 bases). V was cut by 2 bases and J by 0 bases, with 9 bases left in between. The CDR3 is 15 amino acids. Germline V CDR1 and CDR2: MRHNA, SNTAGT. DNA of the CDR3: TGTGCCAGCAGTGACGGAGGCCTTAGCACAGATACGCAGTATTTT. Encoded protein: CASSDGGLSTDTQYF.

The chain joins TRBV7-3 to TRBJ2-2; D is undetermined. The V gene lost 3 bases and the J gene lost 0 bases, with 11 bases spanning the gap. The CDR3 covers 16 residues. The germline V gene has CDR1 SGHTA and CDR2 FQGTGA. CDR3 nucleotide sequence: TGTGCCAGCAGCTTCGCGGCAGGTCCGAACACCGGGGAGCTGTTTTTT. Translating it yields CASSFAAGPNTGELFF.

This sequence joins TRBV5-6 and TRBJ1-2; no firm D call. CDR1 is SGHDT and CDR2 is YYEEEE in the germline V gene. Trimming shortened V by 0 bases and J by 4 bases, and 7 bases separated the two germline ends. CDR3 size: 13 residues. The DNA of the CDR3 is TGTGCCAGCAGCTTGGGGCAGGTCTATGGCTACACCTTC. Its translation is CASSLGQVYGYTF. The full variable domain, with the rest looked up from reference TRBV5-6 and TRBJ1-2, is DAGVTQSPTHLIKTRGQQVTLRCSPKSGHDTVSWYQQALGQGPQFIFQYYEEEERQRGNFPDRFSGHQFPNYSSELNVNALLLGDSALYLCASSLGQVYGYTFGSGTRLTVV.

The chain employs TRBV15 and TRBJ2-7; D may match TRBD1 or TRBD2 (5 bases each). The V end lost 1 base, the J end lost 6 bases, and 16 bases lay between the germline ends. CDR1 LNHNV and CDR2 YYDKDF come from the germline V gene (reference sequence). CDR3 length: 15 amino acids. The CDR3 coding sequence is TGTGCCACCAGCAGAGTGAGAGGGACCTCTCGCGAGCAGTACTTC. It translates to CATSRVRGTSREQYF.

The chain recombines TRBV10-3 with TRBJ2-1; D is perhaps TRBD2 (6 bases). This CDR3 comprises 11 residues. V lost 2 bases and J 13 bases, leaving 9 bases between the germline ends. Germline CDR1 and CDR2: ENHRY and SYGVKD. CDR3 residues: CAISEGGVQFF. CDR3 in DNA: TGTGCCATCAGTGAGGGCGGGGTCCAGTTCTTC.

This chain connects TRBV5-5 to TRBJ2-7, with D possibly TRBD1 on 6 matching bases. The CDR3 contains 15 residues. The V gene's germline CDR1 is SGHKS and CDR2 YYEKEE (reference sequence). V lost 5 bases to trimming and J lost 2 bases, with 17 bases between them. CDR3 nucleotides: TGTGCCAGCAGTCTCTCTAGGACAGCCGCCTACGAGCAGTACTTC. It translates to CASSLSRTAAYEQYF. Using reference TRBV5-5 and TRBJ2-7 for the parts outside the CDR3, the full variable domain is DAGVTQSPTHLIKTRGQQVTLRCSPISGHKSVSWYQQVLGQGPQFIFQYYEKEERGRGNFPDRFSARQFPNYSSELNVNALLLGDSALYLCASSLSRTAAYEQYFGPGTRLTVT.

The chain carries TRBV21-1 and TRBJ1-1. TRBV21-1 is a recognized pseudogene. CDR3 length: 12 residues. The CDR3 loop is CASGRSYTEAFF. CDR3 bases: TGTGCCAGCGGCAGGAGTTACACTGAAGCTTTCTTT.

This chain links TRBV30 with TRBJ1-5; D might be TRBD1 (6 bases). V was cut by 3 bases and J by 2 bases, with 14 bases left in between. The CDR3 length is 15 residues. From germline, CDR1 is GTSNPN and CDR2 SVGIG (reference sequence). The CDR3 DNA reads TGTGCCTGGAGCGCCGGGACACCCGGCAATCAGCCCCAGCATTTT. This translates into CAWSAGTPGNQPQHF.

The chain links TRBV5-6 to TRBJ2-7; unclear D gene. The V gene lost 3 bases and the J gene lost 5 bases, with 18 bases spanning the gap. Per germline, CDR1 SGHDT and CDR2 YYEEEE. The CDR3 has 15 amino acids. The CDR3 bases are TGTGCCAGCAGCTCCCTAGGCCGCTTTCGAGACGAGCAGTACTTC. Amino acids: CASSSLGRFRDEQYF. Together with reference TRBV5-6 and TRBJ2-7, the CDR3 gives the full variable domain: DAGVTQSPTHLIKTRGQQVTLRCSPKSGHDTVSWYQQALGQGPQFIFQYYEEEERQRGNFPDRFSGHQFPNYSSELNVNALLLGDSALYLCASSSLGRFRDEQYFGPGTRLTVT.

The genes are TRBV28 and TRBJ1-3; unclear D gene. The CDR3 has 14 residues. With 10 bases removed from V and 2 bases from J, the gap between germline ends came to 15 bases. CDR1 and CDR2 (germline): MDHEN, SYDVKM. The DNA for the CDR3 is TGTGCCACCTTCGCGAGAACCCCTGGAAACACCATATATTTT. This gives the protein CATFARTPGNTIYF.

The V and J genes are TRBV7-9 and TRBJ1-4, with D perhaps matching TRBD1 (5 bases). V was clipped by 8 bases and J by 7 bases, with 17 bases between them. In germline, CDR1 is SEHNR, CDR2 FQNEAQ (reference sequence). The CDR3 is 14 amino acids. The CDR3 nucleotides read TGTGCCAGCGGGGCCAACCCTCGCGGTGAAAAACTGTTTTTT. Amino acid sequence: CASGANPRGEKLFF.

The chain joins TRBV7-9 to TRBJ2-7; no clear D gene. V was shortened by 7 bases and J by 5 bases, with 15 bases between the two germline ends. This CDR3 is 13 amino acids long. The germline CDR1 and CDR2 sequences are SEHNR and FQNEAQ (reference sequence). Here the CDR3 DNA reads TGTGCCAGCACCCTCGGTGTGGGGAACGAGCAGTACTTC. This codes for CASTLGVGNEQYF. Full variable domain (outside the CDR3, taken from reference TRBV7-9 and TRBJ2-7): DTGVSQNPRHKITKRGQNVTFRCDPISEHNRLYWYRQTLGQGPEFLTYFQNEAQLEKSRLLSDRFSAERPKGSFSTLEIQRTEQGDSAMYLCASTLGVGNEQYFGPGTRLTVT.

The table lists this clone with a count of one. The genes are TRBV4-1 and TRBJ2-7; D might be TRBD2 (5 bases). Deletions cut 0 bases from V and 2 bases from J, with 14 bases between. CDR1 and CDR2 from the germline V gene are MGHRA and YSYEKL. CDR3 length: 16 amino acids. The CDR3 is CASSQDQDSETYEQYF. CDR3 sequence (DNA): TGCGCCAGCAGCCAAGACCAGGATAGCGAGACCTACGAGCAGTACTTC.

The CDR3 loop is CASSLMVTSGGSEQFF. CDR3 DNA: TGCGCCAGCAGCTTGATGGTGACTAGCGGGGGATCGGAGCAGTTCTTC. This chain joins TRBV5-1 and TRBJ2-1; the match to TRBD2 covers 12 bases. The germline gives CDR1 SGHRS, CDR2 YFSETQ. Germline trimming cut 1 base from V and 10 bases from J; bases unmatched to any gene: 9. CDR3 length: 16 residues.

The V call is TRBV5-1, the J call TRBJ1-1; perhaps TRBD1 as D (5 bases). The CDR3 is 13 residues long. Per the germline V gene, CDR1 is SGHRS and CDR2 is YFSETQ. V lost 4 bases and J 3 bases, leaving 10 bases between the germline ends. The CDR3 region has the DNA TGCGCCAGCAGCCCGGTAGGGGACACTGAAGCTTTCTTT. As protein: CASSPVGDTEAFF.

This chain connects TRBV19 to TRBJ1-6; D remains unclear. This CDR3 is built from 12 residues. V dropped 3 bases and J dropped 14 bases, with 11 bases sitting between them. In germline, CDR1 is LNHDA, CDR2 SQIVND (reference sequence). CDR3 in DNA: TGTGCCAGTAGTATTGTGGGATTTACCCTCCACTTT. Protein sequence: CASSIVGFTLHF.